These T cell receptor beta chains were read from a single sample in a study of PD-1 blockade in classical Hodgkin lymphoma. Sequencing was performed with immunoSEQ multiplex PCR; in TCRdb, only in-frame clones are kept and a portion is missing. The table lists about 8,200 clones, about 82% of them singletons. The specimen was CD8+ T cells from blood, collected at baseline. Receptors originate from a human donor with classical Hodgkin lymphoma. CDR3s include the opening cysteine and the closing phenylalanine or tryptophan. The order of the fields is CDR3 protein, CDR3 DNA, clone size, D gene, V gene, J gene. A D gene is named only where the DNA matches it firmly. Part of the rows lack a size; the others show once, few, many or a class for expanded clones.

CDR3: CASSRSGASYNEQFF
DNA: TGTGCCAGCAGTCGTTCTGGGGCCTCCTACAATGAGCAGTTCTTC
size: NA
D: NA
V: TRBV27
J: TRBJ2-1

CDR3: CASSKGLAGVTDTQYF
DNA: TGTGCCAGTAGTAAAGGACTAGCGGGTGTCACAGATACGCAGTATTTT
size: NA
D: TRBD2
V: TRBV19
J: TRBJ2-3

CDR3: CASSQASGKYSYEQYF
DNA: TGTGCCAGCAGCCAAGCTTCAGGGAAATACTCCTACGAGCAGTACTTC
size: NA
D: NA
V: TRBV14
J: TRBJ2-7

CDR3: CASSLPTSGSANTGELFF
DNA: TGTGCCAGCAGCTTACCCACTAGCGGGAGCGCGAACACCGGGGAGCTGTTTTTT
size: NA
D: TRBD2
V: TRBV7-8
J: TRBJ2-2

CDR3: CASSRDSFGSGANVLTF
DNA: TGTGCCAGCAGCCGGGACAGCTTTGGCTCTGGGGCCAACGTCCTGACTTTC
size: NA
D: TRBD1
V: TRBV5-4
J: TRBJ2-6

CDR3: CASTSDRYYEQYF
DNA: TGTGCCAGCACCTCGGACAGATACTACGAGCAGTACTTC
size: NA
D: NA
V: TRBV6-6
J: TRBJ2-7

CDR3: CASSLFDTQYF
DNA: TGTGCCAGCAGTTTGTTTGATACGCAGTATTTT
size: NA
D: NA
V: TRBV28
J: TRBJ2-3

CDR3: CASSLDRLAGAWDTQYF
DNA: TGTGCCAGCAGCTTAGACAGACTAGCGGGGGCGTGGGATACGCAGTATTTT
size: hyperexpanded
D: TRBD2
V: TRBV11-2
J: TRBJ2-3

CDR3: CASSIAGGYAEAFF
DNA: TGTGCCAGTAGTATAGCTGGGGGTTACGCTGAAGCTTTCTTT
size: NA
D: NA
V: TRBV19
J: TRBJ1-1

CDR3: CASQRGTNEKLFF
DNA: TGTGCCAGCCAGAGGGGAACTAATGAAAAACTGTTTTTT
size: NA
D: NA
V: TRBV28
J: TRBJ1-4

CDR3: CASTSLAYEAFF
DNA: TGTGCCAGCACATCCCTTGCGTATGAAGCTTTCTTT
size: NA
D: NA
V: TRBV2
J: TRBJ1-1

CDR3: CASRDRGFQETQYF
DNA: TGCGCCAGCAGGGACAGGGGGTTCCAAGAGACCCAGTACTTC
size: NA
D: TRBD1
V: TRBV23-1
J: TRBJ2-5

CDR3: CASSSGTSGGHSYNEQFF
DNA: TGTGCCAGCAGCTCGGGGACTAGCGGGGGGCACTCCTACAATGAGCAGTTCTTC
size: NA
D: TRBD2
V: TRBV7-8
J: TRBJ2-1

CDR3: CASWTTRASTDTQYF
DNA: TGTGCCAGCTGGACGACTAGAGCCTCCACAGATACGCAGTATTTT
size: NA
D: NA
V: TRBV18
J: TRBJ2-3

CDR3: CASSLTAGGPPPYNEQFF
DNA: TGTGCCAGCAGCTTGACAGCGGGAGGGCCCCCCCCTTACAATGAGCAGTTCTTC
size: NA
D: TRBD2
V: TRBV7-3
J: TRBJ2-1

CDR3: CASSPGDLYGYTF
DNA: TGTGCCAGCAGCCCAGGGGACCTCTATGGCTACACCTTC
size: NA
D: NA
V: TRBV6-5
J: TRBJ1-2